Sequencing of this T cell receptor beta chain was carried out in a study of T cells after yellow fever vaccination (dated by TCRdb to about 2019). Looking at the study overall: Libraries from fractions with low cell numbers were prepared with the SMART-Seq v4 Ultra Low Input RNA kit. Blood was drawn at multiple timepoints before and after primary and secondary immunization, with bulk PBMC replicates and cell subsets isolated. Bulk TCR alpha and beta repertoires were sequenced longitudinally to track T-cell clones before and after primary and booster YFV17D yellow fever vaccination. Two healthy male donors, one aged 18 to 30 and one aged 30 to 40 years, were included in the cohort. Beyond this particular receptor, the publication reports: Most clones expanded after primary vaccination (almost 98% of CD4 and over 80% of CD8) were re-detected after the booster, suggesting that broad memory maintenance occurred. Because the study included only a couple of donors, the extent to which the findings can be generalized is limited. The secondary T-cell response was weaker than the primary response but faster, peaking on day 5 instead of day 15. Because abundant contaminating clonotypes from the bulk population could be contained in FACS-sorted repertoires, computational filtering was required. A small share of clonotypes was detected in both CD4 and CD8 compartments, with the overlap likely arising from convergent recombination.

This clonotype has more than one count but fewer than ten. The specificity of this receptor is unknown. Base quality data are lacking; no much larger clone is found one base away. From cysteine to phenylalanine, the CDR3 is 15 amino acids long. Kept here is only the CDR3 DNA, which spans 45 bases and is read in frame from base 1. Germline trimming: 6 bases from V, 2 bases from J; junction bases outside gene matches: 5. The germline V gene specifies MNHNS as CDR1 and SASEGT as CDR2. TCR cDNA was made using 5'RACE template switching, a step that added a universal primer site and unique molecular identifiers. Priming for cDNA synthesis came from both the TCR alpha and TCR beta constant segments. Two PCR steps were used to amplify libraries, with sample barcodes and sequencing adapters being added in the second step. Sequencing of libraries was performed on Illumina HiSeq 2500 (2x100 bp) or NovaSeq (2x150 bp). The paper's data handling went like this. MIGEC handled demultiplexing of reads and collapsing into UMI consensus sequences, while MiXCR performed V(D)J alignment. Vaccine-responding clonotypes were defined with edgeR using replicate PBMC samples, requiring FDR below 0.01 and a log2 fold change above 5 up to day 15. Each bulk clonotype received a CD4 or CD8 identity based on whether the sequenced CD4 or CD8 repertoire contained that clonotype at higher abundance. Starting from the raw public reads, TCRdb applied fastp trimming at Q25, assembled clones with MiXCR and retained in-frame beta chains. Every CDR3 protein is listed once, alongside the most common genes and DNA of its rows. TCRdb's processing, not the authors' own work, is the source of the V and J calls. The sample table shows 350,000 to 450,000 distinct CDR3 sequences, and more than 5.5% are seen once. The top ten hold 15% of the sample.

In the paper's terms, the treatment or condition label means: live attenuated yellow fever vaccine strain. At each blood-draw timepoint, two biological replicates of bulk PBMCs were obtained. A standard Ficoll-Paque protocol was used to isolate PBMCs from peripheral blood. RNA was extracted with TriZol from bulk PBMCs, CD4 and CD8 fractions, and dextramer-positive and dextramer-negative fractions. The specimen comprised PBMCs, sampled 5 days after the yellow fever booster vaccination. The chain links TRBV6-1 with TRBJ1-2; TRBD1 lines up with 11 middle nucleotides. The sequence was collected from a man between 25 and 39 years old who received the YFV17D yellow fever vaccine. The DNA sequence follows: TGTGCCAGCAGGCCCGGGACAGGGGGAAACTATGGCTACACCTTC. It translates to CASRPGTGGNYGYTF.